This T cell receptor (beta chain) was obtained from a study of blood T cell repertoires in COVID-19. Study background: The United States, Italy and Spain were the sources of the acute and convalescent COVID-19 samples. The analysed material was cDNA or gDNA that came from T cells, B-cell-depleted T cells, or PBMCs.

Per the study methods: Amplification of reference gene primers was used by the study to estimate nucleated cell counts. Data came from immunoSEQ multiplex PCR; TCRdb stores just in-frame clones and leaves some out. Clonal size and the V and J genes are those of that table, whereas D and trimming came from the DNA. Of some 250,000 clones in the sample, 88% were seen once. The CDR3 runs to 11 residues. V lost 4 bases, J lost 8 bases, and 8 bases lay in between. Germline V gives CDR1 MNHEY, CDR2 SVGEGT. Source material: peripheral blood. The chain links TRBV6-2 or TRBV6-3 to TRBJ1-1; a possible D gene is TRBD1 (5 bases). The sequence came from a human donor in a cohort sampled during active COVID-19. The CDR3 DNA follows: TGTGCCAGCAGTTCCCGGACAGAAGCTTTCTTT. This sequence encodes CASSSRTEAFF.